The 23 T cell receptor beta chains below all came from one sample that was sequenced in a study of blood T cell repertoires in COVID-19. TCRdb's table, derived via immunoSEQ multiplex PCR, lists solely in-frame clones and lacks some. The sample consists of 400,000 to 450,000 clones, approximately 90% of them appearing once. The sequenced sample consisted of PBMCs or T cells enriched from blood (not recorded which). These TCRs come from a man aged 25 to 40 who had recovered from COVID-19.

The CDR3, as DNA: TGTGCCAGCAGCCCGCTTTACGGGAGCTTCTACGAGCAGTACTTC. Translated: CASSPLYGSFYEQYF. This chain uses TRBV7-9 with TRBJ2-7; D might be TRBD2 (6 bases). CDR1 and CDR2 from the germline V gene are SEHNR and FQNEAQ (reference sequence). Between the trimmed V and J ends, which lost 5 bases and 3 bases, there was a span of 17 bases. The CDR3 is 15 residues long. Full variable domain (rest looked up from reference TRBV7-9 and TRBJ2-7): DTGVSQNPRHKITKRGQNVTFRCDPISEHNRLYWYRQTLGQGPEFLTYFQNEAQLEKSRLLSDRFSAERPKGSFSTLEIQRTEQGDSAMYLCASSPLYGSFYEQYFGPGTRLTVT.

The V gene is TRBV28, the J gene TRBJ2-1, with TRBD2 matching over 9 bases. Germline CDR1 MDHEN, CDR2 SYDVKM. The CDR3 length is 16 residues. Losses at the gene ends were 3 bases for V and 5 bases for J; bases not matched to a gene: 8. The CDR3 spells CASSFLAGAINNEQFF. Here the CDR3 DNA reads TGTGCCAGCAGTTTCTTAGCGGGAGCGATAAACAATGAGCAGTTCTTC.

This chain links TRBV19 with TRBJ1-4; D uncertain. The CDR3 runs 16 residues. Germline assignment: CDR1 LNHDA and CDR2 SQIVND (reference sequence). V was pared by 0 bases and J by 8 bases, with 16 bases between. The CDR3: CASSIDFGPAGEKLFF. The CDR3 region has the DNA TGTGCCAGTAGTATAGATTTCGGCCCGGCCGGGGAAAAACTGTTTTTT. Full variable domain (missing parts from reference TRBV19 and TRBJ1-4): DGGITQSPKYLFRKEGQNVTLSCEQNLNHDAMYWYRQDPGQGLRLIYYSQIVNDFQKGDIAEGYSVSREKKESFPLTVTSAQKNPTAFYLCASSIDFGPAGEKLFFGSGTQLSVL.

This rearrangement joins TRBV10-1 to TRBJ1-3; tentative D call: TRBD1 (5 bases). The CDR3 loop spans 20 amino acids. Germline V gene data show CDR1 as WNHNN and CDR2 as SYGVQD (reference sequence). The germline V and J ends were trimmed by 1 base and 2 bases, with 24 bases remaining between them. CDR3 sequence reads: CASSEFQGFVNLSAGNTIYF. In DNA, the CDR3 is TGCGCCAGCAGTGAGTTCCAGGGCTTTGTGAATTTGTCAGCTGGAAACACCATATATTTT.

CDR3 protein: CASSPRGLGVTEAFF. CDR3 nucleotide sequence: TGTGCCAGCAGCCCCAGGGGGTTAGGTGTGACTGAAGCTTTCTTT. This sequence joins TRBV2 and TRBJ1-1; 7 bases align to TRBD1. J lost 5 bases, V lost 6 bases, and 12 bases had no gene match. The CDR3 extends over 15 amino acids. The germline gives CDR1 SNHLY, CDR2 FYNNEI.

In DNA form, the CDR3 reads TGTGCCAGTAGTATAACAGGGACTAATTCACCCCTCCACTTT. Its translation is CASSITGTNSPLHF. The chain uses TRBV19 and TRBJ1-6, with D possibly matching TRBD1 (6 bases). This CDR3 has 14 amino acids. Germline V gives CDR1 LNHDA, CDR2 SQIVND (reference sequence). V gave up 2 bases and J gave up 6 bases, with 8 bases separating them.

The chain is built from TRBV28 and TRBJ2-7, with 12 bases matching TRBD2. J was trimmed by 5 bases and V by 6 bases; bases with no gene match: 11. Germline V CDR1 and CDR2: MDHEN, SYDVKM. The CDR3 runs 16 residues. In nucleotides, the CDR3 is TGTGCCAGCAGAAGGACTAGCGGGATCCCGGGGCACGAGCAGTACTTC. It encodes CASRRTSGIPGHEQYF.

The chain uses TRBV11-2 and TRBJ2-3, with D hard to call. Between the trimmed V and J ends, which lost 6 bases and 4 bases, there was a span of 5 bases. The germline gives CDR1 SGHAT, CDR2 FQNNGV. This CDR3 contains 11 residues. CDR3 sequence reads: CASSRADTQYF. The CDR3 DNA sequence: TGTGCCAGCAGTCGAGCAGATACGCAGTATTTT. The variable domain in full, with the rest retrieved from reference TRBV11-2 and TRBJ2-3, is EAGVAQSPRYKIIEKRQSVAFWCNPISGHATLYWYQQILGQGPKLLIQFQNNGVVDDSQLPKDRFSAERLKGVDSTLKIQPAKLEDSAVYLCASSRADTQYFGPGTRLTVL.

The rearrangement links TRBV12-5 to TRBJ2-7, with D possibly TRBD2 on 6 matching bases. CDR1 LGHNT and CDR2 FRNRAP come from the germline V gene. This CDR3 has 14 amino acids. V was cut by 3 bases and J by 4 bases, with 13 bases left in between. The CDR3 sequence: CASGLEGRSYEQYF. As DNA, the CDR3 is TGTGCTAGTGGTTTAGAGGGGAGGTCTTACGAGCAGTACTTC.

The chain uses TRBV25-1 and TRBJ1-2; weak D call: TRBD1 (5 bases). Trimming left V 3 bases short and J 0 bases short, with 5 bases between. This CDR3 has 13 amino acids. CDR1 and CDR2 (germline): MGHDK, SYGVNS. Here the CDR3 reads CASSEGPNYGYTF. The CDR3 DNA follows: TGTGCCAGCAGTGAGGGGCCTAACTATGGCTACACCTTC.

The genes are TRBV27 and TRBJ1-1; TRBD1 is a possible D gene (6 bases). Germline assignment: CDR1 MNHEY and CDR2 SMNVEV (reference sequence). The CDR3 totals 14 residues. The V end lost 5 bases, the J end lost 1 base, and 11 bases lay between the germline ends. CDR3 DNA sequence: TGTGCCAGCAGTACCCGCAGGGGGAACACTGAAGCTTTCTTT. Its translation: CASSTRRGNTEAFF.

V is TRBV6-2 or TRBV6-3 and J is TRBJ2-5, with D possibly TRBD2 on 6 matching bases. Deletions cut 5 bases from V and 2 bases from J, with 9 bases between. CDR1 is MNHEY, CDR2 SVGEGT, per germline. The CDR3 is 13 residues long. In DNA, the CDR3 is TGTGCCAGCAGTCTAGCGCCTCAAGAGACCCAGTACTTC. It translates to CASSLAPQETQYF.

Concerning this clone: Relative to the germline gene, one junction end is altered; a read error may explain this. This rearrangement joins TRBV4-1 to TRBJ2-5, with a possible D match to TRBD1 (7 bases). The CDR3 length is 16 residues. CDR1 is MGHRA, CDR2 YSYEKL, per germline. CDR3 loop: CASSQGSQGEDETQYF. CDR3 coding DNA: TGCGCCAGCAGCCAAGGATCGCAGGGGGAGGATGAGACTCAGTACTTC.

The chain couples TRBV3-1 (or the pseudogene TRBV3-2) to TRBJ2-5; TRBD2 is a possible D gene (5 bases). Trimming shortened V by 0 bases and J by 0 bases, and 11 bases separated the two germline ends. Germline values: CDR1 LGHDT, CDR2 YNNKEL (reference sequence). The CDR3 is 16 amino acids. In DNA, the CDR3 is TGTGCCAGCAGCCAAGAGCCTCGCGGGTACCAAGAGACCCAGTACTTC. Translation: CASSQEPRGYQETQYF.

This chain joins TRBV27 and TRBJ2-1, with 7 bases that match TRBD2. J gave up 0 bases and V 5 bases, and 7 bases lay outside the gene matches. The germline V gene encodes CDR1 MNHEY and CDR2 SMNVEV (reference sequence). CDR3 length: 16 amino acids. The CDR3 region has the DNA TGTGCCAGCAGTCTCATAGCGGGCTTCTCCTACAATGAGCAGTTCTTC. Its translation: CASSLIAGFSYNEQFF.

This clone has ten or more counts. The sample carries other DNA sequences with the same CDR3. The chain has TRBV4-1 and TRBJ2-4; TRBD2 might be the D (6 bases). CDR1 MGHRA and CDR2 YSYEKL come from the germline V gene. This CDR3 spans 16 amino acids. V was shortened by 3 bases and J by 0 bases, with 12 bases between the two germline ends. CDR3 sequence: CASSHRAGLAKNIQYF. The CDR3 bases are TGCGCCAGCAGCCATAGAGCGGGCCTAGCCAAAAACATTCAGTACTTC.

The chain joins TRBV5-1 to TRBJ1-4; D may be TRBD1 (5 bases). Germline V gives CDR1 SGHRS, CDR2 YFSETQ. V gave up 2 bases and J gave up 4 bases, with 9 bases separating them. The CDR3 extends over 14 amino acids. The CDR3 bases are TGCGCCAGCAGCTTCGCAGGGAATAATGAAAAACTGTTTTTT. Translating it yields CASSFAGNNEKLFF.

The chain recombines TRBV30 with TRBJ1-1; no reliable D call. The CDR3 totals 18 residues. Trimming shortened V by 0 bases and J by 3 bases, and 23 bases separated the two germline ends. Germline V gene data show CDR1 as GTSNPN and CDR2 as SVGIG (reference sequence). CDR3 nucleotides: TGTGCCTGGAGTGTATTCACCGGGGTGGGGATTGGGGACACTGAAGCTTTCTTT. Translating it yields CAWSVFTGVGIGDTEAFF.

This clone was counted a single time. Here the CDR3 DNA reads TGTGCAGATCACGAAGACTTTGGAGGGGGGGCCGGCACTGAAGCTTTCTTT. Translation gives CADHEDFGGGAGTEAFF. The chain is built from TRBV2 and TRBJ1-1; D possibly corresponds to TRBD1 (6 bases). The germline gives CDR1 SNHLY, CDR2 FYNNEI. This CDR3 spans 17 amino acids.

The rearrangement joins TRBV28 to TRBJ1-4, with TRBD1 matching over 7 bases. The germline V gene encodes CDR1 MDHEN and CDR2 SYDVKM. Trimming at V came to 7 bases and at J to 10 bases, leaving 9 bases not matched to a gene. This CDR3 has 13 amino acids. The CDR3 loop is CASTTTGDAKLFF. CDR3 in DNA: TGTGCCAGCACCACAACAGGGGATGCAAAACTGTTTTTT.

This chain connects TRBV6-1 to TRBJ1-4; 7 bases align to TRBD1. The CDR3 is made up of 14 amino acids. Germline trimming cut 3 bases from V and 2 bases from J; bases unmatched to any gene: 0. CDR1 is MNHNS and CDR2 is SASEGT in the germline V gene. The CDR3 DNA sequence: TGTGCCAGCAGTGACAGGGGGACTAATGAAAAACTGTTTTTT. It is translated as CASSDRGTNEKLFF.

The J gene is TRBJ1-1, the V gene TRBV6-5; 9 bases fit TRBD1. Germline CDR1 and CDR2: MNHEY and SVGAGI. V lost 3 bases, J lost 0 bases, and 2 bases stayed unmatched. The CDR3 has 15 amino acids. CDR3 sequence: CASSYRQGVNTEAFF. The CDR3 region has the DNA TGTGCCAGCAGTTATCGACAGGGGGTGAACACTGAAGCTTTCTTT.

Here the CDR3 reads CASSLWGRGGNQPQHF. The CDR3 DNA follows: TGTGCCAGCAGCTTATGGGGCAGGGGAGGCAATCAGCCCCAGCATTTT. This chain links TRBV7-9 with TRBJ1-5; D perhaps matches TRBD1 (6 bases). The CDR3 consists of 16 residues. V lost 2 bases and J lost 2, with 13 bases in between. From germline, CDR1 is SEHNR and CDR2 FQNEAQ (reference sequence).